A single sample gave rise to the 23 T cell receptor beta chains below, sequenced in a study of CXCR3-negative and CXCR3-positive naive CD8 T cells. Researchers prepared the TRB cDNA libraries using 5' RACE with UMI labels. TCRdb re-called the 5' RACE reads, yielding one record per CDR3 amino acid sequence without DNA. Its table lists some 56,000 distinct CDR3 sequences. The sample taken for sequencing was memory CD8+ T cells from blood. These receptors were taken from a human donor in good health. Some clones in this sample may be carry-over from other donors' samples.

V is TRBV5-1 and J is TRBJ2-1. The germline CDR1 and CDR2 sequences are SGHRS and YFSETQ. The CDR3 runs to 14 residues. Here the CDR3 reads CASSLALGDNEQFF.

V gene TRBV7-6 combines with J gene TRBJ2-2; TCRdb reports TRBD2, a call that lacks DNA to check it against. The CDR3 runs 15 residues. The germline V gene encodes CDR1 SGHVS and CDR2 FNYEAQ. This chain's CDR3 is CASSSNELARIELFF.

The CDR3 loop is CASSTYRQVGSDTQYF. The chain is built from TRBV12-3 or TRBV12-4 and TRBJ2-3; TCRdb outputs TRBD1, but without DNA this stays unchecked. This CDR3 spans 16 amino acids.

V usage is TRBV12-3 or TRBV12-4 and J usage is TRBJ2-5. The CDR3 consists of 11 residues. The CDR3 sequence is CASSSQETQYF.

The J gene is TRBJ1-2, the V gene TRBV29-1; TCRdb outputs TRBD1, but without DNA this stays unchecked. The CDR3 length is 12 residues. CDR1 and CDR2 from the germline V gene are SQVTM and ANQGSEA. Here the CDR3 reads CSILTGPSGYTF.

The chain has TRBV29-1 and TRBJ2-3; checking the TCRdb D call of TRBD2 is not possible without DNA. The CDR3 extends over 13 amino acids. Germline CDR1 and CDR2: SQVTM and ANQGSEA. CDR3 protein: CSVEGGGRNTQYF.

J is TRBJ2-1 and V is TRBV7-3; TCRdb indicates TRBD2, and absent DNA this call remains unverified. The CDR3 length is 16 residues. Germline lookup yields CDR1 SGHTA and CDR2 FQGTGA. This CDR3 is CASRPTTGTSGNEQFF.

J is TRBJ2-7 and V is TRBV29-1; checking the TCRdb D call of TRBD1 is not possible without DNA. Germline CDR1 SQVTM, CDR2 ANQGSEA. The CDR3 covers 13 residues. CDR3 region: CSVIGTDSYEQYF.

The chain joins TRBV6-4 to TRBJ2-3; TCRdb selects TRBD2, and the lack of DNA leaves this call unchecked. The CDR3 runs to 15 residues. From germline, CDR1 is MRHNA and CDR2 SNTAGT. The CDR3 region is CASRRTSGGPDTQYF.

The rearrangement links TRBV7-2 to TRBJ1-5; the D call from TCRdb, TRBD1, cannot be confirmed without DNA. In germline, CDR1 is SGHTA, CDR2 FQGNSA. CDR3 length: 14 amino acids. The CDR3 sequence: CASSLEQGIQPQHF.

This sequence joins TRBV4-1 and TRBJ1-1; TCRdb outputs TRBD1, but without DNA this stays unchecked. Germline V gene sequence: CDR1 MGHRA, CDR2 YSYEKL. The CDR3 has 15 residues. This CDR3 is CASSHGTGVNTEAFF.

The V and J genes are TRBV9 and TRBJ2-1; TCRdb outputs TRBD2, but without DNA this stays unchecked. The CDR3 covers 17 residues. Germline CDR1 reads SGDLS; CDR2 reads YYNGEE. CDR3 protein: CASSTPSSGGSYNEQFF.

This chain uses TRBV29-1 with TRBJ2-7. Germline V gene lookup returns CDR1 SQVTM and CDR2 ANQGSEA. The CDR3 extends over 12 amino acids. The chain's CDR3 is CSVEIEPYEQYF.

The chain recombines TRBV6-4 with TRBJ2-3; TCRdb proposes TRBD1, but this gene call is untestable without DNA. CDR1 is MRHNA, CDR2 SNTAGT, per germline. CDR3 size: 16 residues. CDR3 residues: CASSDSSRGSTDTQYF.

This chain connects TRBV5-5 to TRBJ2-7; absent DNA, TCRdb's TRBD1 call cannot be checked. Germline V gives CDR1 SGHKS, CDR2 YYEKEE (reference sequence). CDR3 size: 14 residues. The CDR3 protein is CASSFTTGSYEQYF.

V is TRBV5-1 and J is TRBJ1-4; TCRdb indicates TRBD1, and absent DNA this call remains unverified. Germline V gene sequence: CDR1 SGHRS, CDR2 YFSETQ. The CDR3 runs 16 residues. The CDR3 sequence: CASSLSGDSSNEKLFF.

The rearrangement joins TRBV2 to TRBJ2-1; absent DNA, TCRdb's TRBD2 call cannot be checked. Germline CDR1 is SNHLY and CDR2 is FYNNEI. The CDR3 spans 15 residues. CDR3 in amino acids: CASSDEREGRNEQFF.

The rearrangement joins TRBV28 to TRBJ2-3; the TCRdb call, TRBD1, lacks DNA for checking. The CDR3 runs to 15 residues. Germline loops: CDR1 MDHEN, CDR2 SYDVKM. CDR3 sequence reads: CASSPRVGPTDTQYF. Supplemented by reference TRBV28 and TRBJ2-3, the full variable domain reads DVKVTQSSRYLVKRTGEKVFLECVQDMDHENMFWYRQDPGLGLRLIYFSYDVKMKEKGDIPEGYSVSREKKERFSLILESASTNQTSMYLCASSPRVGPTDTQYFGPGTRLTVL.

The rearrangement joins TRBV20-1 to TRBJ1-5; TCRdb returns TRBD1, unconfirmable since there is no DNA. Germline-derived CDR1 and CDR2 are DFQATT and SNEGSKA (reference sequence). This CDR3 region has 16 residues. CDR3 amino acids: CSAGTPRAYSNQPQHF.

The chain has TRBV6-1 and TRBJ2-6. This CDR3 is built from 15 residues. Germline CDR1 MNHNS, CDR2 SASEGT. Here the CDR3 reads CASSEDPSGANVLTF.

The chain combines TRBV29-1 with TRBJ2-7; the D gene TCRdb calls, TRBD1, cannot be checked with no DNA. CDR1 and CDR2 from the germline V gene are SQVTM and ANQGSEA. The CDR3 spans 14 residues. The CDR3 protein is CSVGGDRVIHEQYF.

The chain links TRBV29-1 to TRBJ2-3; TCRdb outputs TRBD2, but without DNA this stays unchecked. CDR1 and CDR2 from the germline V gene are SQVTM and ANQGSEA. CDR3 length: 15 residues. CDR3 loop: CSATLTTMGTDTQYF.

The chain joins TRBV12-5 to TRBJ2-3. Germline CDR1 and CDR2: LGHNT and FRNRAP. This CDR3 region has 13 residues. The CDR3 loop is CASGSRLADTQYF.